This T cell receptor beta chain was captured in a study of CD8+CD57+ T cells in acquired aplastic anemia. This clonotype has at least ten counts. The antigen is not known. Germline CDR1 SGDLS, CDR2 YYNGEE. This CDR3 has 15 amino acids. V was cut by 4 bases and J by 2 bases, with 16 bases left in between. TCR beta VDJ combinations and CDR3 sequences were profiled from genomic DNA. TCRdb reanalysed the reads using MiXCR and keeps one entry per CDR3 protein. The sample lists about 220,000 distinct CDR3 sequences, 34% occurring once. Broader study findings: Found in both controls and patients were around 30 CD8+ CDR3 sequences.

The chain is built from TRBV9 and TRBJ2-7, with D tentatively TRBD1 or TRBD2 (5 bases each). The TCR sequence derives from a human donor in good health, serving as a control. Sequenced sample: sorted CD4+, CD8+, or CD8+CD57+ T cells (not recorded which) from PBMCs. CDR3 sequence: CASSPYGTTTYEQYF. The CDR3, as DNA: TGTGCCAGCAGCCCATACGGGACGACAACCTACGAGCAGTACTTC.